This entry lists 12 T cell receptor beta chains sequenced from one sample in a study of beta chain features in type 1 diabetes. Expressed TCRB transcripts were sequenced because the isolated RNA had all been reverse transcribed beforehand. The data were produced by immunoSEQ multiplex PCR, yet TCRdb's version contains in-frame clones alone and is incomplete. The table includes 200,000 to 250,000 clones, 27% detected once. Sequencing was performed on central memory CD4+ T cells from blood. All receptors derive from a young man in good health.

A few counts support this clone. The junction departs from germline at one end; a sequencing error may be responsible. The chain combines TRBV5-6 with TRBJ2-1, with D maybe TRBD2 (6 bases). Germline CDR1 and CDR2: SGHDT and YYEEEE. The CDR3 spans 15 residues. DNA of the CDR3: TGTGCCAGCAGCTTGATAGGGGCGGGATACAGTGAGCAGTTCTTC. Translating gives CASSLIGAGYSEQFF.

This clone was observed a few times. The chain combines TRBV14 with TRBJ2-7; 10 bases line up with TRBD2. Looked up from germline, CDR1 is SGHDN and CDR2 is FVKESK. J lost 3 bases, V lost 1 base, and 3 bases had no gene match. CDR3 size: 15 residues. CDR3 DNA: TGTGCCAGCAGCCAAGGCGCTAGCGGGAGCTACGAGCAGTACTTC. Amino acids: CASSQGASGSYEQYF.

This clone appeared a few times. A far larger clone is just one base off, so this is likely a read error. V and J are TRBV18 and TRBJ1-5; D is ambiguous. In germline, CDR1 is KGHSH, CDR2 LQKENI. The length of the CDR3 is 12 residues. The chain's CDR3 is CASAPPGQPQHF. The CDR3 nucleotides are TGTGCCAGCGCACCGCCGGGTCAGCCCCAGCATTTT.

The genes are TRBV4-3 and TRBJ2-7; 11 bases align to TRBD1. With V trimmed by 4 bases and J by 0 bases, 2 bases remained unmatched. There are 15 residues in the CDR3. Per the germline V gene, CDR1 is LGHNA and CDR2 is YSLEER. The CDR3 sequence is CASSPGQGGSYEQYF. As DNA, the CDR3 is TGCGCCAGCAGCCCGGGACAGGGGGGCTCCTACGAGCAGTACTTC.

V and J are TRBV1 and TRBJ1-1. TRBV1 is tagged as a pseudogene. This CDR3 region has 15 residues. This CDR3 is CTSSQVLGGHTEAFF. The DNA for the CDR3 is TGCACCAGCAGCCAAGTGTTGGGAGGCCACACTGAAGCTTTCTTT.

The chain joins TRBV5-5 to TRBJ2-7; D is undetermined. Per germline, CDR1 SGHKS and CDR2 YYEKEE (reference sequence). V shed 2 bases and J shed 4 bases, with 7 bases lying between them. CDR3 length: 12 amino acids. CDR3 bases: TGTGCCAGCAGCTTACGGCAGTACGAGCAGTACTTC. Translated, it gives CASSLRQYEQYF.

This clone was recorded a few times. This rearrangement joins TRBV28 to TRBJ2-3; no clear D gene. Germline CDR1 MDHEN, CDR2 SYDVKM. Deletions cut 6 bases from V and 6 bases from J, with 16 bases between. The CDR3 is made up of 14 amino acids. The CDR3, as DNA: TGTGCCAGCAGATTCTCGCACTCCCGGGATACGCAGTATTTT. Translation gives CASRFSHSRDTQYF.

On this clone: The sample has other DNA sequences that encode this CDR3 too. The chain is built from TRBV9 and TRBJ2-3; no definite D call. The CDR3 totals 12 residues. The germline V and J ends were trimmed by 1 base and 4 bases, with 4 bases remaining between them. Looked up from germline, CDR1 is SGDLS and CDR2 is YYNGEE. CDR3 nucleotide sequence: TGTGCCAGCAGCGTACGATCAGATACGCAGTATTTT. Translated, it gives CASSVRSDTQYF.

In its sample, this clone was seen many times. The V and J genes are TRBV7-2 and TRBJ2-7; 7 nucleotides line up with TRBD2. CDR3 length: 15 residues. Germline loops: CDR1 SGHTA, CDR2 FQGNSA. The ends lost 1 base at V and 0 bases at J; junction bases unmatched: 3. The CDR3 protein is CASSLGSGDSYEQYF. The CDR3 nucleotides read TGTGCCAGCAGCTTAGGGAGCGGGGACTCCTACGAGCAGTACTTC. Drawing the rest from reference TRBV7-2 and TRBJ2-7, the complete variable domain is GAGVSQSPSNKVTEKGKDVELRCDPISGHTALYWYRQSLGQGLEFLIYFQGNSAPDKSGLPSDRFSAERTGGSVSTLTIQRTQQEDSAVYLCASSLGSGDSYEQYFGPGTRLTVT.

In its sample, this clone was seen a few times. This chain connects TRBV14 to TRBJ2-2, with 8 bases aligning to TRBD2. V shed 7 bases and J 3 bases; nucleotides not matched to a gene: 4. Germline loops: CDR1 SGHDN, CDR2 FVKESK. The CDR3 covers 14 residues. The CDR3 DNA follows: TGTGCCAGCACTGCTAGCGGGCACACCGGGGAGCTGTTTTTT. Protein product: CASTASGHTGELFF.

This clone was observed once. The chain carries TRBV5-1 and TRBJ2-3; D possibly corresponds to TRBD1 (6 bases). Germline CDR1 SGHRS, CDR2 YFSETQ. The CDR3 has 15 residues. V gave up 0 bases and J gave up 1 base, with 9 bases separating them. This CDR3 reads CASSLGTVRTDTQYF. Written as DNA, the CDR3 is TGCGCCAGCAGCTTGGGGACAGTCCGCACAGATACGCAGTATTTT.

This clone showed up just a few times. CDR3 coding DNA: TGTGCCAGCAGCTTACACTCCGGGATTTCCAATCAGCCCCAGCATTTT. It translates to CASSLHSGISNQPQHF. V is TRBV7-9 and J is TRBJ1-5; D is uncertain. V was pared by 2 bases and J by 3 bases, with 14 bases between. This CDR3 is 16 amino acids long. CDR1 is SEHNR and CDR2 is FQNEAQ in the germline V gene (reference sequence).